This T cell receptor (beta chain) was recorded in a study of cytomegalovirus exposure and HLA in healthy donors. Overall study results and limits: Presence/absence results assume similar sequencing depth per donor, which may not hold. Association with HLA alleles at 0.05 false discovery rate was found for around 17,000 TCR beta sequences in a later analysis. In a later analysis, HLA-associated TCR beta chains were more clonally expanded than equally common others.

Donors in the study were healthy people who gave bone marrow. For this clone: Its antigen is unknown.

Germline CDR1 SGHVS, CDR2 FQNEAQ. The CDR3 has 14 residues. PCR used 60 Vbeta primers and 13 Jbeta primers. Assay: immunoSEQ multiplex PCR; the TCRdb copy retains only in-frame clones and omits some. The listing contains around 200,000 clones. Material for sequencing was PBMCs. This clonotype was obtained from a girl aged 2-15 years in good health and CMV-seropositive. The V and J genes are TRBV7-8 and TRBJ2-5, with a tentative D call TRBD2 (6 bases). The end of the DNA fits TRBJ2-7 better, so the J call may be wrong. CDR3 region: CASRGQTGGDEQYF. Written as DNA, the CDR3 is TGTGCCAGCAGGGGGCAAACCGGGGGAGACGAGCAGTACTTC.